This TCR beta chain was identified during a study of T cell responses to AZD1222 COVID-19 vaccine. The table came from immunoSEQ multiplex PCR; TCRdb's copy has only in-frame clones and leaves some out. The sample has tens of thousands of clones, approximately 88% seen once. This CDR3 region has 14 residues. The V and J ends lost 5 bases and 9 bases respectively, with 17 bases between them. The germline CDR1 and CDR2 sequences are SGHTA and FQGNSA. The chain combines TRBV7-2 with TRBJ2-1; possible D gene TRBD1, 5 bases. Sequencing was performed on peripheral blood, taken 28 days after the second AZD1222 dose. The clonotype originates from an adult who received the AZD1222 COVID-19 vaccine. Here the CDR3 reads CASSQNSARVEQFF. Written as DNA, the CDR3 is TGTGCCAGCAGCCAAAACTCTGCCAGGGTTGAGCAGTTCTTC.